The sequence of this T cell receptor (beta chain) was determined in a study of CD8 T cells in Susac syndrome. General study results and limits: The study acknowledged a relatively small number of individuals in its TCR sequencing and HLA analysis.

On this clonotype itself: The antigen is undetermined.

Trimming took 5 bases from V and 3 from J; bases not matched to a gene: 9. Germline CDR1 reads SEHNR; CDR2 reads FQNEAQ (reference sequence). The CDR3 has 16 amino acids. cDNA came from about 0.5 to 1 ug RNA primed by random hexamers. Using its own MiXCR run on the immunoSEQ multiplex PCR reads, TCRdb lists one record per CDR3 protein. The table has approximately 120,000 distinct CDR3 sequences, 85% to 95% seen once. The authors carried out high-throughput sequencing of TCR beta. They applied it to CD8+ and CD4+ T cells obtained from blood. The clonotype comes from a human donor in good health. Sequencing input: CD8+ T cells from PBMCs. V is TRBV7-9 and J is TRBJ2-7; TRBD1 matches at 11 bases. The CDR3 region is CASSPPTGTGGYEQYF. CDR3 DNA: TGTGCCAGCAGCCCCCCCACCGGGACAGGGGGCTACGAGCAGTACTTC.